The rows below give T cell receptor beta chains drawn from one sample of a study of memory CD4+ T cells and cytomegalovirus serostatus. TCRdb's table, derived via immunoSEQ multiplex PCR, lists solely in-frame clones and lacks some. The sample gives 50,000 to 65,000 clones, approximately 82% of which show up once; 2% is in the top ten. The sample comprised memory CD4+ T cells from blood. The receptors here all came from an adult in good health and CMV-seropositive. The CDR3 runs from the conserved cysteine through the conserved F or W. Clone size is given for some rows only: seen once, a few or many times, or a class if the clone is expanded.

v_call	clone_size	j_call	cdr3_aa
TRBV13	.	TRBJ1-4	CASSRSTAATNEKLFF
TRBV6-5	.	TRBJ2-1	CASGRGTGDNEQFF
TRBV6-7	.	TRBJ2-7	CASSYEADPYEQYF
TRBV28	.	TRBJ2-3	CASSFFRTGGTDTQYF
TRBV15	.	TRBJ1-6	CATSRGPNLGSPLHF
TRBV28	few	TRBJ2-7	CASSPLGLGTYEQYF
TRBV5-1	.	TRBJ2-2	CASSSRSYTGELFF
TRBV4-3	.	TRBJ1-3	CASSQEGSGNTIYF
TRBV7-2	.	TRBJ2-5	CASSLELAGGRETQYF
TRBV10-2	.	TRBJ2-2	CASSPSGGTGELFF
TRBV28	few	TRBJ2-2	CASTRGGTSGNTGELFF
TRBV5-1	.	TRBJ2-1	CASSPGGSRDYEQFF
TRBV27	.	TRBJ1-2	CASSRRQGYGYTF
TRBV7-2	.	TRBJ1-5	CASSSQGSSNQPQHF
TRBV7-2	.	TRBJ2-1	CASSPTGYYNEQFF
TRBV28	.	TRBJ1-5	CACFSGTGGNQPQHF
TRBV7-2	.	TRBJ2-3	CASSPQGGADTQYF
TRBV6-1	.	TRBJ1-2	CASSEARDRGRGYTF
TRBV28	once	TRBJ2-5	CASSLRVGGAETQYF
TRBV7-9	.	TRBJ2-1	CASSLGRDRVLNEQFF
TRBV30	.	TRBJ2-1	CAWSTGLFGEQFF
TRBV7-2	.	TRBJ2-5	CASSSTGRVETQYF
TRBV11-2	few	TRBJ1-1	CASSLEGTMGTEAFF
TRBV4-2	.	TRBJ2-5	CASSQDVSQETQYF
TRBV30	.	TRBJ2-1	CAWSSRIPYNEQFF
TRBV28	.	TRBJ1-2	CASSSGQGYGYTF
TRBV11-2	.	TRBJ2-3	CASSWSMGADTQYF
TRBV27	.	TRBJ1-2	CASSLRGGRGYGYTF
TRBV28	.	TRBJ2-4	CASSFWGRGVENIQYF
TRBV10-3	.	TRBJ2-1	CAISESGGGYHNEQFF
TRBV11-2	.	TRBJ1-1	CASSFTVEAFF
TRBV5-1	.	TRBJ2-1	CASSLGASRLNEQFF
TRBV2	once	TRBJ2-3	CASSGPTSPDTQYF
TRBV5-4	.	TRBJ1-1	CASSLGGEAFF
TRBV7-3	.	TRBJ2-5	CASSLSGTGAETQYF
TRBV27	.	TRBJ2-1	CASSSRTSNEQFF
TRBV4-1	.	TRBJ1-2	CASSQARGQDYGYTF
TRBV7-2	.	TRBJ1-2	CASSLTRTNSDYGYTF
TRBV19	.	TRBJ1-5	CASKGRTWGQHF
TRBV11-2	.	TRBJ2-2	CASSFTGGGIGELFF
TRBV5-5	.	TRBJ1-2	CASSLDGNYGYTF